Presented here are 30 T cell receptor beta chains from one specimen sequenced in a study of vaccination effects on CD4 cells after COVID-19. Profiling relied on immunoSEQ multiplex PCR, and the TCRdb table lists in-frame clones only, not all of them. The table includes more than 11,000 clones, around 76% detected once. ViraFEST assay sequencing came after antigen-specific CD4+ T cells were expanded with viral peptide pools. Isolating CD4+ T cells followed less than 12 days of culture. No antigen is known for these receptors. Sequenced here: CD4+ T cells from PBMCs cultured with HCoV-229E spike peptides, sampled before COVID-19 vaccination. The receptors shown here come from a human donor who received a COVID-19 vaccine.

This clone turned up a few times. The V gene is TRBV2, the J gene TRBJ1-2; possible D gene TRBD1, 5 bases. Looked up from germline, CDR1 is SNHLY and CDR2 is FYNNEI. V was clipped by 8 bases and J by 6 bases, with 13 bases between them. The CDR3 loop spans 12 amino acids. The chain's CDR3 is CASGTPPNGYTF. The DNA of the CDR3 is TGTGCCAGCGGGACCCCTCCTAATGGCTACACCTTC.

There are a few counts of this clone. V usage is TRBV3-1 (or the pseudogene TRBV3-2) and J usage is TRBJ2-7; 14 bases map to TRBD2. CDR3 length: 19 residues. Losses at the gene ends were 4 bases for V and 0 bases for J; bases not matched to a gene: 11. Germline V lookup: CDR1 LGHDT, CDR2 YNNKEL (reference sequence). This chain's CDR3 is CASSRKAPGLAGASYEQYF. As DNA, the CDR3 is TGTGCCAGCAGCCGCAAAGCTCCGGGACTAGCGGGAGCCTCCTACGAGCAGTACTTC.

This sequence joins TRBV12-3 or TRBV12-4 and TRBJ1-2, with 7 bases aligning to TRBD1. With V trimmed by 5 bases and J by 8 bases, 8 bases remained unmatched. The CDR3 extends over 13 amino acids. CDR3 DNA: TGTGCCAGCAGTCAGTACAGGGGAGAAGGCTACACCTTC. It yields the protein CASSQYRGEGYTF.

The V and J genes are TRBV3-1 (or the pseudogene TRBV3-2) and TRBJ2-2; D may be TRBD1 (6 bases). This CDR3 is 16 amino acids long. CDR1 is LGHDT, CDR2 YNNKEL, per germline (reference sequence). V was clipped by 4 bases and J by 0 bases, with 12 bases between them. The CDR3 sequence is CASSRGTGSNTGELFF. The CDR3 DNA reads as TGTGCCAGCAGCCGTGGAACAGGGTCGAACACCGGGGAGCTGTTTTTT.

The V and J genes are TRBV28 and TRBJ1-1; 8 bases are a match to TRBD1. This CDR3 comprises 17 residues. Germline trimming cut 6 bases from V and 4 bases from J; bases unmatched to any gene: 16. Germline CDR1 and CDR2: MDHEN and SYDVKM. CDR3 sequence: CASRTKFRDRNPTEAFF. CDR3 sequence (DNA): TGTGCCAGCAGGACCAAATTCCGGGACAGGAATCCCACTGAAGCTTTCTTT.

The chain has TRBV9 and TRBJ2-5; TRBD1 matches 12 bases. Germline assignment: CDR1 SGDLS and CDR2 YYNGEE. The CDR3 covers 16 residues. The trim removed 3 bases at V and 0 bases at J, leaving 3 bases unmatched. CDR3 in amino acids: CASSAGQGANQETQYF. The CDR3 DNA reads as TGTGCCAGCAGCGCGGGACAGGGGGCGAACCAAGAGACCCAGTACTTC.

This rearrangement joins TRBV27 to TRBJ2-1; possible D gene TRBD1, 6 bases. This CDR3 contains 15 residues. Trimming left V 3 bases short and J 6 bases short, with 15 bases between. Germline assignment: CDR1 MNHEY and CDR2 SMNVEV (reference sequence). The CDR3 DNA follows: TGTGCCAGCAGTTTCGTGGGACAAATGCTCAATGAGCAGTTCTTC. Translation: CASSFVGQMLNEQFF.

V and J are TRBV4-1 and TRBJ2-7, with D maybe TRBD1 (5 bases). CDR1 MGHRA and CDR2 YSYEKL come from the germline V gene. Trimming removed 3 bases at V and 0 bases at J, with 15 bases between. This CDR3 has 16 amino acids. This CDR3 is CASSQAREISSYEQYF. The CDR3 nucleotides are TGCGCCAGCAGCCAGGCCAGGGAAATTAGCTCCTACGAGCAGTACTTC.

The chain uses TRBV29-1 and TRBJ1-2; D is unclear. V was cut by 5 bases and J by 4 bases, with 8 bases left in between. CDR1 is SQVTM and CDR2 is ANQGSEA in the germline V gene. The CDR3 extends over 11 amino acids. The CDR3, as DNA: TGCAGCGTTCTAGGGTCCTATGGCTACACCTTC. Amino acids: CSVLGSYGYTF.

This clone was seen a handful of times. The chain uses TRBV2 and TRBJ2-2, with 8 bases identical to TRBD2. The CDR3 is 15 amino acids. With 8 bases clipped from V and 4 bases from J, the junction kept 9 bases outside the gene matches. Germline assignment: CDR1 SNHLY and CDR2 FYNNEI. The CDR3 reads CASAPGGTRTGELFF. The CDR3, as DNA: TGTGCCAGCGCCCCGGGGGGGACACGCACCGGGGAGCTGTTTTTT.

Concerning this clone itself: At the DNA level, this CDR3 is encoded by other sequences in the same sample as well. This chain joins TRBV19 and TRBJ1-2, with a possible D match to TRBD1 (5 bases). V was pared by 8 bases and J by 7 bases, with 20 bases between. Germline CDR1 LNHDA, CDR2 SQIVND (reference sequence). The CDR3 totals 14 residues. CDR3 in DNA: TGTGCCAGTTCGAGTAAAAGGGGCTGGGCTGGCTACACCTTC. It translates to CASSSKRGWAGYTF.

The J gene is TRBJ1-2, the V gene TRBV2; maybe TRBD1 (6 bases). Germline V gene sequence: CDR1 SNHLY, CDR2 FYNNEI. V lost 6 bases, J lost 7 bases, and 15 bases lay in between. The CDR3 totals 13 residues. The CDR3 sequence: CASRTSGVGGYTF. The DNA for the CDR3 is TGTGCCAGCAGGACCTCAGGGGTGGGTGGCTACACCTTC.

V and J are TRBV6-5 and TRBJ2-2, with 9 bases identical to TRBD1. Germline V lookup: CDR1 MNHEY, CDR2 SVGAGI. J gave up 7 bases and V 5 bases, and 2 bases lay outside the gene matches. There are 13 residues in the CDR3. CDR3 in amino acids: CASSRQGDGELFF. DNA for the CDR3: TGTGCCAGCAGTCGACAGGGGGACGGGGAGCTGTTTTTT.

In the case of this clone: The junction and the germline gene differ at one end; a read error may be behind it. The rearrangement links TRBV29-1 to TRBJ1-2; TRBD1 aligns across 8 bases. CDR3 length equals 13 residues. Germline V CDR1 and CDR2: SQVTM, ANQGSEA. The CDR3 sequence is CSVEGQGSSGYTF. The CDR3 DNA follows: TGCAGCGTCGAAGGACAGGGTTCTTCTGGCTACACCTTC.

This chain connects TRBV4-2 to TRBJ2-2; D is perhaps TRBD2 (7 bases). V dropped 7 bases and J dropped 5 bases, with 17 bases sitting between them. The CDR3 has 15 amino acids. Germline V gives CDR1 LGHNA, CDR2 YNFKEQ. CDR3 residues: CASKWGRGGTGELFF. CDR3 in DNA: TGTGCCAGCAAATGGGGCAGGGGAGGGACCGGGGAGCTGTTTTTT.

V and J are TRBV4-2 and TRBJ1-1, with D unclear. Germline CDR1 LGHNA, CDR2 YNFKEQ. Trimming removed 0 bases at V and 3 bases at J, with 5 bases between. The CDR3 has 13 amino acids. The CDR3 nucleotides are TGTGCCAGCAGCCAAGATCTCGACACTGAAGCTTTCTTT. It encodes CASSQDLDTEAFF.

The gene calls are TRBV7-9 and TRBJ1-4; D perhaps matches TRBD1 (5 bases). Trimming removed 1 base at V and 10 bases at J, with 7 bases between. Germline CDR1 and CDR2: SEHNR and FQNEAQ (reference sequence). CDR3 length: 12 residues. This CDR3 is CASSLVGGKLFF. In DNA, the CDR3 is TGTGCCAGCAGCTTAGTGGGGGGAAAACTGTTTTTT.

Here the CDR3 reads CSAGQGLTEAFF. The DNA for the CDR3 is TGCAGCGCCGGACAGGGATTAACTGAAGCTTTCTTT. The rearrangement uses TRBV29-1 and TRBJ1-1, with 8 bases lining up with TRBD1. The CDR3 length is 12 residues. Germline V CDR1 and CDR2: SQVTM, ANQGSEA. Losses at the gene ends were 7 bases for V and 5 bases for J; bases not matched to a gene: 6.

This chain joins TRBV27 and TRBJ1-1; a possible D gene is TRBD1 (5 bases). CDR1 and CDR2 (germline): MNHEY, SMNVEV (reference sequence). Trimming shortened V by 8 bases and J by 3 bases, and 10 bases separated the two germline ends. This CDR3 comprises 12 residues. CDR3 in amino acids: CASWRGDTEAFF. The CDR3 coding sequence is TGTGCCAGCTGGAGGGGAGACACTGAAGCTTTCTTT.

The chain uses TRBV4-2 and TRBJ1-4; D gene unclear. V was cut by 0 bases and J by 8 bases, with 7 bases left in between. CDR1 is LGHNA and CDR2 is YNFKEQ in the germline V gene. The CDR3 runs to 13 residues. CDR3 amino acids: CASSQDQTEKLFF. CDR3 bases: TGTGCCAGCAGCCAAGATCAAACCGAAAAACTGTTTTTT.

The gene calls are TRBV3-1 (or the pseudogene TRBV3-2) and TRBJ1-1; D is undetermined. Trimming stripped 3 bases from V and 3 bases from J, with 5 bases between. This CDR3 has 12 amino acids. From germline, CDR1 is LGHDT and CDR2 YNNKEL (reference sequence). CDR3 amino acids: CASSHGDTEAFF. The DNA for the CDR3 is TGTGCCAGCAGCCACGGGGACACTGAAGCTTTCTTT.

V and J are TRBV21-1 and TRBJ1-2; the DNA was not used to check the table's D call, TRBD1. TRBV21-1 is a listed pseudogene. The length of the CDR3 is 13 residues. CDR3 sequence (DNA): TGTGCCAGCAGCAAAAAACAGGCCTCGGGCTACACCTTC. This translates into CASSKKQASGYTF.

The chain recombines TRBV5-8 with TRBJ1-2; 9 nucleotides line up with TRBD1. Trimming took 2 bases from V and 4 from J; bases not matched to a gene: 6. Per germline, CDR1 SGHTS and CDR2 YDEGEE. The CDR3 loop spans 15 amino acids. The CDR3: CASSFRTGVSYGYTF. In DNA form, the CDR3 reads TGTGCCAGCAGCTTCCGGACAGGGGTTAGCTATGGCTACACCTTC.

This clone was counted a single time. This chain uses TRBV10-3 with TRBJ2-6; D unclear. CDR1 is ENHRY, CDR2 SYGVKD, per germline. There are 13 residues in the CDR3. With 4 bases removed from V and 4 bases from J, the gap between germline ends came to 5 bases. The CDR3: CAISVRGANVLTF. The CDR3 coding sequence is TGTGCCATCAGTGTAAGGGGGGCCAACGTCCTGACTTTC.

The V and J genes are TRBV20-1 and TRBJ1-6; D is undetermined. The CDR3 runs to 15 residues. With 3 bases removed from V and 7 bases from J, the gap between germline ends came to 16 bases. In germline, CDR1 is DFQATT, CDR2 SNEGSKA (reference sequence). This CDR3 reads CSASIGRSGNSPLHF. The CDR3 coding sequence is TGCAGTGCTAGTATTGGGAGAAGCGGCAATTCACCCCTCCACTTT.

The rearrangement links TRBV23-1 to TRBJ1-6; perhaps TRBD1 as D (5 bases). TRBV23-1 is annotated as an ORF whose role is uncertain. Trimming took off 8 bases at V and 0 bases at J, with 14 bases between the two ends. The CDR3 runs to 16 residues. The CDR3 sequence: CASPPRVSSYNSPLHF. CDR3 in DNA: TGCGCCAGCCCGCCCAGGGTGAGCTCCTATAATTCACCCCTCCACTTT.

The rearrangement joins TRBV5-8 to TRBJ2-7; 11 nucleotides align to TRBD2. Losses at the gene ends were 0 bases for V and 1 base for J; bases not matched to a gene: 0. Looked up from germline, CDR1 is SGHTS and CDR2 is YDEGEE. The CDR3 sequence is 15 residues long. CDR3 in amino acids: CASSLGLAGSYEQYF. The CDR3 DNA is TGTGCCAGCAGCTTGGGACTAGCGGGATCCTACGAGCAGTACTTC.

J is TRBJ1-2 and V is TRBV2; a weak D match, TRBD1 (6 bases). Trimming removed 6 bases from V and 4 bases from J, with 18 bases in between. The germline gives CDR1 SNHLY, CDR2 FYNNEI. This CDR3 has 15 amino acids. CDR3 in amino acids: CASRGDNRGIYGYTF. The CDR3 DNA follows: TGTGCCAGCAGGGGGGACAATCGGGGAATCTATGGCTACACCTTC.

The chain uses TRBV28 and TRBJ2-7; 9 bases fit TRBD2. Germline V lookup: CDR1 MDHEN, CDR2 SYDVKM. J was trimmed by 3 bases and V by 5 bases; bases with no gene match: 17. The CDR3 is 18 residues long. This CDR3 is CASSKVASGAQGGYEQYF. The CDR3 DNA reads TGTGCCAGCAGTAAGGTGGCTAGCGGGGCCCAGGGAGGCTACGAGCAGTACTTC.

This chain connects TRBV5-1 to TRBJ1-5; 9 bases are a match to TRBD1. The germline gives CDR1 SGHRS, CDR2 YFSETQ. J gave up 2 bases and V 3 bases, and 3 bases lay outside the gene matches. This CDR3 comprises 15 residues. The CDR3 DNA is TGCGCCAGCAGCTGGGGACAGGGCGGCAATCAGCCCCAGCATTTT. Encoded protein: CASSWGQGGNQPQHF.